This TCR beta chain came from a study of T-cell memory formation after mild COVID-19. Study results and caveats: Pre-infection memory contained some responding clones, which suggested that cross-reactive memory had joined.

The authors produced TCR alpha and TCR beta cDNA libraries with sample barcodes and UMIs by 5'RACE using constant-segment primers. MiXCR was run by TCRdb on the 5' RACE reads, yielding one entry per CDR3 protein. This sample carries approximately 260,000 distinct CDR3 sequences, about 20% of them seen once, and the ten largest clones take 23%. On this clonotype itself: Its matching antigen is unknown.

Germline V gives CDR1 MNHEY, CDR2 SVGEGT. Trimming removed 5 bases at V and 3 bases at J, with 2 bases between. The CDR3 consists of 10 residues. Material: PBMCs or a T cell subset sorted from them (not recorded which). The sequence derives from a man between 18 and 29 years old who had mild COVID-19 (a few samples of this study predate the infection). Cell type and time point are not known. The chain joins TRBV6-2 or TRBV6-3 to TRBJ2-7, with D hard to call. In DNA, the CDR3 is TGTGCCAGCAGTAACTACGAGCAGTACTTC. This gives the protein CASSNYEQYF.